These 6 T cell receptor beta chains were sequenced from one sample in a study of beta chain features in type 1 diabetes. The study reverse transcribed the entire isolated RNA, so it sequenced expressed TCRB transcripts. Profiled with immunoSEQ multiplex PCR; TCRdb holds only in-frame clones, not every one. The sample shows 250,000 to 300,000 clones, 7.5% to 9.5% of them seen only once. The specimen was central memory CD4+ T cells from blood. These receptors were obtained from a woman under 30 in good health.

This clone was recorded a few times. The rearrangement joins TRBV7-6 to TRBJ2-5; no reliable D call. Deletions cut 1 base from V and 4 bases from J, with 7 bases between. The CDR3 loop spans 13 amino acids. Per germline, CDR1 SGHVS and CDR2 FNYEAQ. The DNA of the CDR3 is TGTGCCAGCAGCTTAGGACGCGGAGAGACCCAGTACTTC. As protein: CASSLGRGETQYF.

The gene calls are TRBV7-2 and TRBJ2-7; 10 bases line up with TRBD2. V shed 1 base, J shed 7 bases, and the junction held 13 bases outside the gene matches. Per germline, CDR1 SGHTA and CDR2 FQGNSA. This CDR3 region has 17 residues. The CDR3 region has the DNA TGTGCCAGCAGCTTAGTCCCCCATCTAGCGGGAGTTGGTGAGCAGTACTTC. Protein sequence: CASSLVPHLAGVGEQYF.

This clone came up a few times. This chain uses TRBV7-2 with TRBJ1-1, with D tentatively TRBD1 (6 bases). Germline V gene lookup returns CDR1 SGHTA and CDR2 FQGNSA. V lost 5 bases to trimming and J lost 8 bases, with 15 bases between them. The CDR3 is 13 amino acids. Written as DNA, the CDR3 is TGTGCCAGCAGCGAAGTAAGAGGGGGAGAAGCTTTCTTT. Protein sequence: CASSEVRGGEAFF.

The J gene is TRBJ1-1, the V gene TRBV29-1, with a weak D call TRBD1 (5 bases). V was pared by 4 bases and J by 1 base, with 13 bases between. Germline CDR1 SQVTM, CDR2 ANQGSEA. The CDR3 sequence is 14 residues long. The CDR3 loop is CSVVIRDGNTEAFF. The CDR3 nucleotides are TGCAGCGTTGTGATTCGGGACGGGAACACTGAAGCTTTCTTT.

This chain links TRBV19 with TRBJ2-7; TRBD2 is a possible D gene (6 bases). The CDR3 length is 13 residues. Germline V gene data show CDR1 as LNHDA and CDR2 as SQIVND (reference sequence). Between the trimmed V and J ends, which lost 5 bases and 3 bases, there was a span of 11 bases. CDR3 sequence reads: CASSLGLRYEQYF. In DNA form, the CDR3 reads TGTGCCAGTAGTTTGGGACTCCGCTACGAGCAGTACTTC.

The chain carries TRBV4-3 and TRBJ2-3; no clear D. V gave up 1 base and J gave up 2 bases, with 10 bases separating them. This CDR3 region has 15 residues. Germline CDR1 and CDR2: LGHNA and YSLEER. The CDR3 here is CASSQGVTDTDTQYF. In nucleotides, the CDR3 is TGCGCCAGCAGCCAAGGAGTAACAGACACAGATACGCAGTATTTT.